These 24 T cell receptor beta chains were all obtained from the same sample, sequenced in a study of T-cell reconstitution after alpha-beta-depleted transplantation in children (dated by TCRdb to the mid-2010s). What this sample's treatment or condition label stands for: allogeneic hematopoietic cell transplantation with graft depleted of TCRalphabeta T cells and CD19 B cells. Receptor libraries were prepared by PCR. Sequencing was carried out with an Illumina HiSeq 2500. To normalize quantification of the TCRbeta repertoire, the TCR libraries were built with molecular barcoding that relied on unique molecular identifiers. TCRdb itself trimmed the public reads at Q25 with fastp, ran MiXCR and retained productive beta chains. Each CDR3 protein appears once, grouped with its most common genes and DNA. The sample yields 670,000 or so distinct CDR3 sequences; roughly 14% were counted once. The ten largest clonotypes hold 0.79% of the sample.

The specimen comprised PBMCs, sampled before TCRalphabeta/CD19-depleted stem cell transplant. These TCRs come from a girl aged 2 to 10 with congenital amegakaryocytic thrombocytopenia, due to receive a stem cell transplant.

This chain links TRBV30 with TRBJ2-7; D is perhaps TRBD1 (6 bases). Germline CDR1 reads GTSNPN; CDR2 reads SVGIG (reference sequence). V was shortened by 3 bases and J by 1 base, with 16 bases between the two germline ends. The CDR3 runs 15 residues. This CDR3 is CAWRADNRESYEQYF. In DNA, the CDR3 is TGTGCCTGGAGGGCGGATAACAGGGAATCCTACGAGCAGTACTTC.

The rearrangement links TRBV5-1 to TRBJ2-3; 9 bases fit TRBD1. The CDR3 totals 14 residues. Germline V gene lookup returns CDR1 SGHRS and CDR2 YFSETQ. V gave up 0 bases and J gave up 5 bases; unmatched junction bases: 1. The CDR3, as DNA: TGCGCCAGCAGCTTGGGGACAGGGGAAGATACGCAGTATTTT. This sequence encodes CASSLGTGEDTQYF. Supplemented by reference TRBV5-1 and TRBJ2-3, the full variable domain reads KAGVTQTPRYLIKTRGQQVTLSCSPISGHRSVSWYQQTPGQGLQFLFEYFSETQRNKGNFPGRFSGRQFSNSRSEMNVSTLELGDSALYLCASSLGTGEDTQYFGPGTRLTVL.

This clonotype was found a few times. V is TRBV4-2 and J is TRBJ2-1; possibly TRBD2 for D (5 bases). CDR1 and CDR2 from the germline V gene are LGHNA and YNFKEQ. The CDR3 consists of 15 residues. V dropped 0 bases and J dropped 2 bases, with 8 bases sitting between them. The CDR3 coding sequence is TGTGCCAGCAGCCAAGAAAAGCGGACCTACAATGAGCAGTTCTTC. This encodes CASSQEKRTYNEQFF.

The genes are TRBV7-2 and TRBJ2-5; 9 nucleotides align to TRBD2. V was clipped by 5 bases and J by 2 bases; unmatched bases: 6. The CDR3 length is 15 residues. CDR1 and CDR2 from the germline V gene are SGHTA and FQGNSA. In DNA form, the CDR3 reads TGTGCCAGCAGCCCTCGACTAGCGGAACAAGAGACCCAGTACTTC. Translation gives CASSPRLAEQETQYF.

This clonotype was recorded at least ten times. The rearrangement uses TRBV12-3 or TRBV12-4 and TRBJ1-1, with D perhaps TRBD1 (6 bases). V lost 6 bases to trimming and J lost 4 bases, with 18 bases between them. CDR3 size: 15 residues. The CDR3 DNA reads TGTGCCAGCAGCCTCAGGGGAAGAAGGGGCACTGAAGCTTTCTTT. It specifies CASSLRGRRGTEAFF.

This clonotype appeared a few times. The chain couples TRBV7-2 to TRBJ1-6; no clear D gene. This CDR3 is 13 amino acids long. Trimming removed 5 bases from V and 2 bases from J, with 4 bases in between. The V gene's germline CDR1 is SGHTA and CDR2 FQGNSA. The CDR3 here is CASSHTYNSPLHF. The CDR3 DNA reads as TGTGCCAGCAGCCACACCTATAATTCACCCCTCCACTTT.

The chain employs TRBV3-1 and TRBJ1-1; TRBD1 might be the D (5 bases). CDR3 length equals 13 residues. Trimming took 6 bases from V and 8 from J, leaving 16 bases between them. Germline CDR1 reads LGHDT; CDR2 reads YNNKEL (reference sequence). CDR3 sequence: CASRGRASTEAFF. DNA for the CDR3: TGTGCCAGCAGAGGCAGGGCGAGTACGGAAGCTTTCTTT.

This clonotype was detected many times. This chain uses TRBV10-3 with TRBJ2-7; 8 bases fit TRBD2. After removal of 10 bases from V and 3 bases from J, the junction contained 20 bases not matched to a gene. From germline, CDR1 is ENHRY and CDR2 SYGVKD. The CDR3 is 17 residues long. CDR3 in amino acids: CATTRLASLYIGYEQYF. CDR3 bases: TGTGCCACAACCCGACTAGCGTCCTTGTATATAGGCTACGAGCAGTACTTC.

This clonotype was found many times. This sequence joins TRBV28 and TRBJ2-1, with 11 bases matching TRBD2. The J segment lost 3 bases and the V segment lost 6 bases, leaving 7 bases of the junction unmatched. The CDR3 consists of 16 residues. Per the germline V gene, CDR1 is MDHEN and CDR2 is SYDVKM. CDR3 sequence (DNA): TGTGCCAGCAGATGGGGGACTAGCGGAGGCTACAATGAGCAGTTCTTC. This codes for CASRWGTSGGYNEQFF.

The table lists this clonotype with a few counts. This chain links TRBV7-9 with TRBJ2-2; 7 bases align to TRBD2. Per the germline V gene, CDR1 is SEHNR and CDR2 is FQNEAQ (reference sequence). The J segment lost 8 bases and the V segment lost 5 bases, leaving 8 bases of the junction unmatched. CDR3 length equals 14 residues. Here the CDR3 DNA reads TGTGCCAGCAGCCGACGGGACTACTTGGGGGAGCTGTTTTTT. Translation: CASSRRDYLGELFF.

The V gene is TRBV5-1, the J gene TRBJ2-3, with 7 bases fitting TRBD2. After removal of 4 bases from V and 4 bases from J, the junction contained 9 bases not matched to a gene. The germline V gene has CDR1 SGHRS and CDR2 YFSETQ. The CDR3 runs 15 residues. In DNA, the CDR3 is TGCGCCAGCAGCCCACCCGGCGGGAGATCAGATACGCAGTATTTT. As protein: CASSPPGGRSDTQYF.

The V and J genes are TRBV5-1 and TRBJ2-5; 7 bases agree with TRBD2. The CDR3 consists of 16 residues. Germline V gene data show CDR1 as SGHRS and CDR2 as YFSETQ. V dropped 2 bases and J dropped 4; count of bases not matched to a gene: 11. Here the CDR3 DNA reads TGCGCCAGCAGCTTATCTCAAGCGGGATTTGGAGAGACCCAGTACTTC. It translates to CASSLSQAGFGETQYF.

Many counts were recorded for this clonotype. The chain uses TRBV12-3 or TRBV12-4 and TRBJ1-2; D is possibly TRBD1 (5 bases). Trimming shortened V by 7 bases and J by 8 bases, and 17 bases separated the two germline ends. CDR3 length: 13 amino acids. This CDR3 reads CASTNSGGLGYTF. CDR3 coding DNA: TGTGCCAGCACAAACTCGGGGGGTCTGGGCTACACCTTC.

This clonotype was observed many times. The chain links TRBV20-1 to TRBJ1-5; weak D call: TRBD1 (5 bases). V was cut by 4 bases and J by 4 bases, with 20 bases left in between. Germline-derived CDR1 and CDR2 are DFQATT and SNEGSKA (reference sequence). The CDR3 length is 16 residues. The CDR3 nucleotides read TGCAGTGCTATTTCGAGGGGAAGTGCGGGAAATCAGCCCCAGCATTTT. Its protein is CSAISRGSAGNQPQHF.

As for this clonotype: A single base separates this from a much larger clone, so it may be a read error. The chain has TRBV28 and TRBJ1-2; D ambiguous. The length of the CDR3 is 12 residues. Germline V gene lookup returns CDR1 MDHEN and CDR2 SYDVKM. The CDR3 region has the DNA TGTGCCGGCAGGCGGCGGTCCTATGGCTACACCTTC. Amino acid sequence: CAGRRRSYGYTF.

This clonotype was detected ten times or more. The V and J genes are TRBV5-1 and TRBJ2-1, with 7 bases aligning to TRBD1. There are 14 residues in the CDR3. J was trimmed by 4 bases and V by 7 bases; bases with no gene match: 8. Germline V gene lookup returns CDR1 SGHRS and CDR2 YFSETQ. Written as DNA, the CDR3 is TGCGCCAGCGAGGACGACAGGGAATACAATGAGCAGTTCTTC. The encoded protein is CASEDDREYNEQFF.

The sample holds many counts of this clonotype. CDR3 in amino acids: CASGVAETNTGELFF. As DNA, the CDR3 is TGTGCCAGCGGGGTAGCGGAGACGAACACCGGGGAGCTGTTTTTT. The chain carries TRBV6-1 and TRBJ2-2; maybe TRBD2 (6 bases). The V end lost 8 bases, the J end lost 0 bases, and 13 bases lay between the germline ends. In germline, CDR1 is MNHNS, CDR2 SASEGT. The length of the CDR3 is 15 residues.

This clonotype was observed a few times. The rearrangement joins TRBV12-3 or TRBV12-4 to TRBJ2-1, with D perhaps TRBD2 (8 bases). V lost 3 bases, J lost 7 bases, and 31 bases lay in between. The CDR3 extends over 20 amino acids. This chain's CDR3 is CASSFGTRGLHRREVNEQFF. Here the CDR3 DNA reads TGTGCCAGCAGTTTTGGGACTAGGGGGCTTCACCGGCGGGAGGTAAATGAGCAGTTCTTC.

This clonotype was detected only a few times. The rearrangement uses TRBV7-6 and TRBJ2-7, with TRBD2 matching 7 bases. The CDR3 has 15 amino acids. V shed 0 bases and J 2 bases; nucleotides not matched to a gene: 4. Germline V gene data show CDR1 as SGHVS and CDR2 as FNYEAQ. CDR3 loop: CASSLAAGETYEQYF. CDR3 bases: TGTGCCAGCAGCTTAGCGGCGGGAGAGACCTACGAGCAGTACTTC.

This clonotype was counted many times. The J gene is TRBJ1-1, the V gene TRBV29-1; D not resolved. CDR1 and CDR2 (germline): SQVTM, ANQGSEA. This CDR3 has 11 amino acids. Trimming pared 4 bases from V and 0 bases from J, leaving 3 bases between. DNA of the CDR3: TGCAGCGTTGTAGTGAACACTGAAGCTTTCTTT. Amino acids: CSVVVNTEAFF.

With regard to this clonotype: This may come from a read error, since a much larger clone is one base off. V is TRBV27 and J is TRBJ2-2; D not certain. V lost 5 bases, J lost 11 bases, and 21 bases lay in between. The CDR3 has 15 residues. The germline V gene has CDR1 MNHEY and CDR2 SMNVEV (reference sequence). For the CDR3, the DNA is TGTGCCAGCAGTACCAGGTGGTTGGTGCGCGTAGAGCTGTTTTTT. Amino acid sequence: CASSTRWLVRVELFF.

The chain recombines TRBV20-1 with TRBJ1-5; the D is unclear. The CDR3 has 15 residues. V was clipped by 3 bases and J by 4 bases, with 16 bases between them. The germline CDR1 and CDR2 sequences are DFQATT and SNEGSKA (reference sequence). CDR3 sequence: CSASERDEGNQPQHF. The CDR3 nucleotides are TGCAGTGCTAGTGAACGTGATGAGGGTAATCAGCCCCAGCATTTT.

The chain carries TRBV3-1 and TRBJ2-7; D ambiguous. This CDR3 is 15 amino acids long. Trimming took off 1 base at V and 4 bases at J, with 14 bases between the two ends. CDR1 LGHDT and CDR2 YNNKEL come from the germline V gene (reference sequence). The CDR3 DNA sequence: TGTGCCAGCAGCCAAGGTGGAGCTACCCCATACGAGCAGTACTTC. Protein sequence: CASSQGGATPYEQYF.

This clonotype was observed many times. V usage is TRBV7-9 and J usage is TRBJ2-1; D call uncertain. The germline V and J ends were trimmed by 0 bases and 3 bases, with 9 bases remaining between them. Looked up from germline, CDR1 is SEHNR and CDR2 is FQNEAQ (reference sequence). The length of the CDR3 is 15 residues. As DNA, the CDR3 is TGTGCCAGCAGCTTAGCGTTGCGAGGCTACAATGAGCAGTTCTTC. As protein: CASSLALRGYNEQFF. The full variable domain, rest sourced from reference TRBV7-9 and TRBJ2-1, is DTGVSQNPRHKITKRGQNVTFRCDPISEHNRLYWYRQTLGQGPEFLTYFQNEAQLEKSRLLSDRFSAERPKGSFSTLEIQRTEQGDSAMYLCASSLALRGYNEQFFGPGTRLTVL.